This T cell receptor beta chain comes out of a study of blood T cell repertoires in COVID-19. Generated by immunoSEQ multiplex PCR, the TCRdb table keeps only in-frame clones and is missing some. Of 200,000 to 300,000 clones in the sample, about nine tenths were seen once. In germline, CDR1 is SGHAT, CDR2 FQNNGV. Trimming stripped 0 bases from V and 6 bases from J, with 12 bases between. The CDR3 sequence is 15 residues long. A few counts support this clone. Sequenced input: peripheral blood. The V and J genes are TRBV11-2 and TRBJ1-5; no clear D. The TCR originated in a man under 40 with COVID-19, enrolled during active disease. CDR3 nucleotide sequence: TGTGCCAGCAGCTTAGATCAGAGGGAAGGTCAGCCCCAGCATTTT. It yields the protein CASSLDQREGQPQHF.